This T cell receptor (beta chain) was captured in a study of T cells in Graves' hyperthyroidism and ophthalmopathy. General study results and limits: The model made its ophthalmopathy prediction, and onset followed a median roughly six months later. Within blood appeared most thyroid clonotypes that had expanded above 0.001.

Notes on this clonotype: Its matching antigen is unknown.

The authors obtained PBMCs from over 7.5 ml of fresh peripheral blood. CDR1 is SGHNT and CDR2 is YENEEA in the germline V gene. The CDR3 runs to 12 residues. The V and J ends lost 3 bases and 9 bases respectively, with 9 bases between them. TCR beta CDR3 region amplification was performed from RNA transcripts. The TCR CDR3 first-round RT-PCR relied on the HTBI primer set. TCRdb reanalysed the multiplex PCR reads using MiXCR and keeps one entry per CDR3 protein. This repertoire shows 560,000 or so distinct CDR3 sequences, 15% to 20% found once; its top ten account for over 45%. Material: blood. The clonotype was recovered from a middle-aged man with Graves' ophthalmopathy. This chain joins TRBV11-3 and TRBJ2-1, with D perhaps assigned TRBD1 or TRBD2 (5 bases each). CDR3 DNA sequence: TGTGCCAGCAGCTTGGGGGACGGTGAGCAGTTCTTC. This codes for CASSLGDGEQFF.